This T cell receptor beta chain originates from a study of beta chain features in type 1 diabetes. Comments on this clone: Antigen: not known.

The investigators reverse transcribed all of the isolated RNA, so they sequenced expressed TCRB transcripts. Sequencing was performed with immunoSEQ multiplex PCR; in TCRdb, only in-frame clones are kept and a portion is missing. In the table there are about 360,000 clones, around an eighth of which are singletons. General study findings and limits: In comparison with healthy donors, patients had naive, central memory and Treg TCRB repertoires that appeared more similar.

With 4 bases removed from V and 6 bases from J, the gap between germline ends came to 15 bases. CDR3 length: 14 amino acids. The germline V gene has CDR1 SGHRS and CDR2 YFSETQ. Sequenced: naive CD4+ T cells from blood. This sequence was found in a man between 18 and 35 years old in good health. This chain uses TRBV5-1 with TRBJ2-3; D call uncertain. The CDR3 region is CASSLPGARDTQYF. As DNA, the CDR3 is TGCGCCAGCAGCCTACCTGGAGCAAGGGATACGCAGTATTTT. The whole variable domain, filled in from reference TRBV5-1 and TRBJ2-3, reads KAGVTQTPRYLIKTRGQQVTLSCSPISGHRSVSWYQQTPGQGLQFLFEYFSETQRNKGNFPGRFSGRQFSNSRSEMNVSTLELGDSALYLCASSLPGARDTQYFGPGTRLTVL.